The rows below give T cell receptor beta chains drawn from one sample of a study of T-cell memory formation after mild COVID-19. TCRdb ran MiXCR on the 5' RACE reads and lists one entry per CDR3 protein. The repertoire holds 400,000 to 500,000 distinct CDR3 sequences, with around 19% as singletons. The sequenced sample consisted of PBMCs or a T cell subset sorted from them (not recorded which). The source of these receptors is an adult woman who had mild COVID-19 (a few samples of this study predate the infection). Cell type and time point are not known. The CDR3 runs from the conserved cysteine through the conserved F or W. Fields, in order: V gene, J gene, clone size, D gene, CDR3 protein, CDR3 DNA. The D gene is left open where the match is weak. Expanded clones are given a class, and other clones once, few, many or no size at all.

V gene: TRBV29-1; J gene: TRBJ2-1; clone size: few; D gene: TRBD2; CDR3 protein: CSVRPLAGAGNEQFF; CDR3 DNA: TGCAGCGTTCGTCCCCTAGCGGGAGCAGGCAATGAGCAGTTCTTC
V gene: TRBV5-1; J gene: TRBJ2-5; clone size: many; D gene: NA; CDR3 protein: CASSSNQETQYF; CDR3 DNA: TGCGCCAGCAGCTCGAACCAAGAGACCCAGTACTTC
V gene: TRBV14; J gene: TRBJ2-1; clone size: NA; D gene: NA; CDR3 protein: CASSQSEPPYNEQFF; CDR3 DNA: TGTGCCAGCAGCCAATCTGAGCCCCCCTACAATGAGCAGTTCTTC
V gene: TRBV19; J gene: TRBJ1-1; clone size: NA; D gene: NA; CDR3 protein: CASSIQGSWEAFF; CDR3 DNA: TGTGCCAGTAGTATCCAAGGTAGTTGGGAAGCTTTCTTT
V gene: TRBV19; J gene: TRBJ1-2; clone size: NA; D gene: TRBD1; CDR3 protein: CATWTGWGYTF; CDR3 DNA: TGTGCCACCTGGACAGGTTGGGGCTACACCTTC
V gene: TRBV3-1; J gene: TRBJ2-2; clone size: few; D gene: NA; CDR3 protein: CASSQDVGQGANTGELFF; CDR3 DNA: TGTGCCAGCAGCCAAGATGTCGGGCAGGGAGCGAACACCGGGGAGCTGTTTTTT
V gene: TRBV3-1; J gene: TRBJ1-1; clone size: few; D gene: NA; CDR3 protein: CASSARQDMNTEAFF; CDR3 DNA: TGTGCCAGCAGCGCACGACAGGATATGAACACTGAAGCTTTCTTT
V gene: TRBV6-2/TRBV6-3; J gene: TRBJ2-2; clone size: few; D gene: NA; CDR3 protein: CASSWDSAAYTGELFF; CDR3 DNA: TGTGCCAGCAGTTGGGACTCCGCCGCATACACCGGGGAGCTGTTTTTT
V gene: TRBV24-1; J gene: TRBJ2-1; clone size: many; D gene: NA; CDR3 protein: CATSDPIKYEQFF; CDR3 DNA: TGTGCCACCAGTGACCCTATAAAGTACGAGCAGTTCTTC
V gene: TRBV6-2/TRBV6-3; J gene: TRBJ2-3; clone size: NA; D gene: NA; CDR3 protein: CASSPRGGHYPDTQYF; CDR3 DNA: TGTGCCAGCAGTCCGAGGGGGGGCCATTATCCAGATACGCAGTATTTT
V gene: TRBV7-2; J gene: TRBJ2-3; clone size: many; D gene: TRBD2; CDR3 protein: CASSPGLVTDTQYF; CDR3 DNA: TGTGCCAGCAGTCCTGGACTAGTCACAGATACGCAGTATTTT
V gene: TRBV15; J gene: TRBJ2-7; clone size: NA; D gene: NA; CDR3 protein: CATGDGPYEQYF; CDR3 DNA: TGTGCCACCGGGGACGGACCCTACGAGCAGTACTTC
V gene: TRBV5-5; J gene: TRBJ2-5; clone size: NA; D gene: TRBD2; CDR3 protein: CASSLEVTSGGKETQYF; CDR3 DNA: TGTGCCAGCAGCTTGGAGGTGACTAGCGGGGGGAAAGAGACCCAGTACTTC
V gene: TRBV27; J gene: TRBJ2-2; clone size: NA; D gene: NA; CDR3 protein: CASNYGVGGTGELFF; CDR3 DNA: TGTGCCTCCAACTATGGAGTAGGGGGCACCGGGGAGCTGTTTTTT
V gene: TRBV4-1; J gene: TRBJ2-5; clone size: NA; D gene: NA; CDR3 protein: CASSQGPSRGRQETQYF; CDR3 DNA: TGCGCCAGCAGCCAAGGCCCCTCGCGGGGTCGGCAAGAGACCCAGTACTTC
V gene: TRBV15; J gene: TRBJ1-1; clone size: few; D gene: NA; CDR3 protein: CATWGRSAGRGTEAFF; CDR3 DNA: TGTGCCACCTGGGGAAGGTCGGCGGGCCGGGGCACTGAAGCTTTCTTT
V gene: TRBV19; J gene: TRBJ1-5; clone size: NA; D gene: NA; CDR3 protein: CASSTSSNQPQHF; CDR3 DNA: TGTGCCAGTAGTACTTCTAGCAATCAGCCCCAGCATTTT
V gene: TRBV20-1; J gene: TRBJ2-1; clone size: NA; D gene: NA; CDR3 protein: CSARRVRAPPREQFF; CDR3 DNA: TGCAGTGCTAGACGGGTCCGGGCCCCGCCGCGGGAGCAGTTCTTC
V gene: TRBV5-1; J gene: TRBJ2-7; clone size: many; D gene: TRBD2; CDR3 protein: CASSLPTGGGGDEQYF; CDR3 DNA: TGCGCCAGCAGCCTACCCACCGGGGGGGGAGGTGACGAGCAGTACTTC
V gene: TRBV4-3; J gene: TRBJ2-7; clone size: NA; D gene: TRBD1; CDR3 protein: CASSQNRGSYEQYF; CDR3 DNA: TGCGCCAGCAGCCAAAACAGGGGATCCTACGAGCAGTACTTC
V gene: TRBV27; J gene: TRBJ2-1; clone size: few; D gene: NA; CDR3 protein: CASTPALNNEQFF; CDR3 DNA: TGTGCCAGCACCCCGGCACTGAACAATGAGCAGTTCTTC
V gene: TRBV4-2; J gene: TRBJ2-1; clone size: few; D gene: TRBD2; CDR3 protein: CASSQGTGTSGRYEQFF; CDR3 DNA: TGTGCCAGCAGCCAGGGAACCGGGACTAGCGGGAGGTATGAGCAGTTCTTC
V gene: TRBV2; J gene: TRBJ1-1; clone size: NA; D gene: NA; CDR3 protein: CASSASRTEAFF; CDR3 DNA: TGTGCCAGCAGTGCTAGCCGCACTGAAGCTTTCTTT
V gene: TRBV7-2; J gene: TRBJ2-1; clone size: NA; D gene: NA; CDR3 protein: CASTRSERTEQFF; CDR3 DNA: TGTGCCAGCACGAGGTCGGAGCGGACTGAGCAGTTCTTC
V gene: TRBV2; J gene: TRBJ2-7; clone size: NA; D gene: NA; CDR3 protein: CASSLPDTAYEQYF; CDR3 DNA: TGTGCCAGCAGCCTACCCGACACAGCCTACGAGCAGTACTTC
V gene: TRBV29-1; J gene: TRBJ1-2; clone size: NA; D gene: NA; CDR3 protein: CSVDGRENYGYTF; CDR3 DNA: TGCAGCGTTGACGGCAGGGAGAACTATGGCTACACCTTC
V gene: TRBV10-3; J gene: TRBJ2-5; clone size: NA; D gene: NA; CDR3 protein: CAISESTREETQYF; CDR3 DNA: TGTGCCATCAGTGAGTCGACGAGGGAAGAGACCCAGTACTTC
V gene: TRBV5-1; J gene: TRBJ2-7; clone size: NA; D gene: TRBD1; CDR3 protein: CASSKDRVYEQYF; CDR3 DNA: TGCGCCAGCAGCAAAGACAGGGTGTACGAGCAGTACTTC
V gene: TRBV2; J gene: TRBJ1-1; clone size: NA; D gene: NA; CDR3 protein: CASSKTGMNTEAFF; CDR3 DNA: TGTGCCAGCAGCAAGACAGGCATGAACACTGAAGCTTTCTTT
V gene: TRBV20-1; J gene: TRBJ1-1; clone size: few; D gene: NA; CDR3 protein: CSAREGRGNTEAFF; CDR3 DNA: TGCAGTGCTAGAGAAGGCAGGGGAAACACTGAAGCTTTCTTT
V gene: TRBV6-5; J gene: TRBJ1-1; clone size: NA; D gene: TRBD1; CDR3 protein: CASRTGGGHTEAFF; CDR3 DNA: TGTGCCAGCAGGACAGGGGGGGGGCACACTGAAGCTTTCTTT
V gene: TRBV10-3; J gene: TRBJ1-2; clone size: few; D gene: NA; CDR3 protein: CAIAQGSEYGYTF; CDR3 DNA: TGTGCCATCGCCCAGGGATCTGAATATGGCTACACCTTC
V gene: TRBV7-6; J gene: TRBJ2-1; clone size: many; D gene: NA; CDR3 protein: CASGLGNEQFF; CDR3 DNA: TGTGCTAGTGGTTTGGGCAATGAGCAGTTCTTC
V gene: TRBV9; J gene: TRBJ2-3; clone size: NA; D gene: TRBD2; CDR3 protein: CASSPQRGADTQYF; CDR3 DNA: TGTGCCAGCAGCCCCCAGCGGGGGGCAGATACGCAGTATTTT
V gene: TRBV5-6; J gene: TRBJ2-5; clone size: few; D gene: TRBD1; CDR3 protein: CASSSTGQGETQYF; CDR3 DNA: TGTGCCAGCAGCTCGACAGGGCAAGGAGAGACCCAGTACTTC
V gene: TRBV6-2/TRBV6-3; J gene: TRBJ1-2; clone size: few; D gene: TRBD1; CDR3 protein: CASDRAGYRYGYTF; CDR3 DNA: TGTGCCAGCGACAGGGCAGGCTACCGCTATGGCTACACCTTC
V gene: TRBV9; J gene: TRBJ1-2; clone size: few; D gene: NA; CDR3 protein: CASSVGGIYGYTF; CDR3 DNA: TGTGCCAGCAGCGTAGGAGGGATCTATGGCTACACCTTC
V gene: TRBV18; J gene: TRBJ2-5; clone size: NA; D gene: NA; CDR3 protein: CASSGNKGETQYF; CDR3 DNA: TGTGCCAGCTCCGGAAATAAAGGGGAGACCCAGTACTTC
V gene: TRBV7-9; J gene: TRBJ1-3; clone size: few; D gene: NA; CDR3 protein: CASSLGTGGSGNTIYF; CDR3 DNA: TGTGCCAGCAGCTTAGGCACAGGAGGCTCTGGAAACACCATATATTTT
V gene: TRBV12-3/TRBV12-4; J gene: TRBJ1-6; clone size: once; D gene: NA; CDR3 protein: CASSFIRDKSYNSPLHF; CDR3 DNA: TGTGCCAGCAGTTTCATCAGGGATAAGTCCTATAATTCACCCCTCCACTTT
V gene: TRBV12-3/TRBV12-4; J gene: TRBJ2-1; clone size: NA; D gene: NA; CDR3 protein: CASSLGQGPNNEQFF; CDR3 DNA: TGTGCCAGCAGTTTGGGCCAGGGGCCAAACAATGAGCAGTTCTTC
V gene: TRBV12-3/TRBV12-4; J gene: TRBJ1-5; clone size: few; D gene: NA; CDR3 protein: CASSLGILQPQHF; CDR3 DNA: TGTGCCAGCAGTTTGGGAATACTCCAGCCCCAGCATTTT
V gene: TRBV6-1; J gene: TRBJ2-7; clone size: few; D gene: NA; CDR3 protein: CASSGDLYEQYF; CDR3 DNA: TGTGCCAGCAGTGGCGACTTGTACGAGCAGTACTTC
V gene: TRBV5-1; J gene: TRBJ1-2; clone size: NA; D gene: NA; CDR3 protein: CASSLAPDLYGYTF; CDR3 DNA: TGCGCCAGCAGCTTGGCTCCAGATCTCTATGGCTACACCTTC
V gene: TRBV5-1; J gene: TRBJ2-1; clone size: many; D gene: NA; CDR3 protein: CASSLTRPSYNEQFF; CDR3 DNA: TGCGCCAGCAGCTTAACCAGACCCTCCTACAATGAGCAGTTCTTC
V gene: TRBV5-1; J gene: TRBJ1-2; clone size: NA; D gene: TRBD1; CDR3 protein: CASSLDGQGYDYGYTF; CDR3 DNA: TGCGCCAGCAGCTTGGATGGACAGGGGTACGACTATGGCTACACCTTC
V gene: TRBV3-1; J gene: TRBJ2-5; clone size: once; D gene: TRBD2; CDR3 protein: CASSPSFAGTSGETQYF; CDR3 DNA: TGTGCCAGCAGCCCAAGTTTCGCCGGGACTAGCGGGGAGACCCAGTACTTC
V gene: TRBV27; J gene: TRBJ2-3; clone size: few; D gene: NA; CDR3 protein: CASTHTPGHSTDTQYF; CDR3 DNA: TGTGCCAGCACCCATACTCCGGGACACAGTACAGATACGCAGTATTTT
V gene: TRBV12-3/TRBV12-4; J gene: TRBJ2-2; clone size: NA; D gene: NA; CDR3 protein: CASSFLQYTGELFF; CDR3 DNA: TGTGCCAGCAGTTTTTTGCAGTACACCGGGGAGCTGTTTTTT
V gene: TRBV7-8; J gene: TRBJ2-3; clone size: NA; D gene: NA; CDR3 protein: CASSFGPGLAGRRRTDTQYF; CDR3 DNA: NA
V gene: TRBV6-5; J gene: TRBJ2-1; clone size: NA; D gene: TRBD2; CDR3 protein: CASSGLAGVTYNEQFF; CDR3 DNA: TGTGCCAGCAGTGGACTAGCGGGAGTAACCTACAATGAGCAGTTCTTC
V gene: TRBV9; J gene: TRBJ2-3; clone size: few; D gene: NA; CDR3 protein: CASSGPQGHGDTQYF; CDR3 DNA: TGTGCCAGCAGCGGCCCGCAGGGCCATGGGGATACGCAGTATTTT
V gene: TRBV28; J gene: TRBJ2-3; clone size: NA; D gene: TRBD1; CDR3 protein: CASSFRGQEYF; CDR3 DNA: TGTGCCAGCAGTTTCAGGGGGCAGGAGTATTTT